This TCR beta chain was sequenced for a study of blood T cells in healthy people across ages. Donors each provided roughly 9.6 milliliters of peripheral blood. This clonotype was counted many times. Primers used in a second PCR of about 6 to 11 cycles were a sample-barcoded 5' primer and a J-beta primer mix. At least 3 million CDR3-containing paired-end reads were obtained per sample. TCRdb reprocessed the 5' RACE reads via MiXCR and lists one record per CDR3 protein. The repertoire consists of 1.5 million to 2 million distinct CDR3 sequences, with about 28% occurring once and the leading ten covering roughly 8%. CDR3 length equals 15 residues. Looked up from germline, CDR1 is SEHNR and CDR2 is FQNEAQ (reference sequence). The germline V and J ends were trimmed by 5 bases and 5 bases, with 18 bases remaining between them.

The sample comprised blood. V usage is TRBV7-9 and J usage is TRBJ2-5; D gene uncertain. This clonotype originated in a woman younger than 45 in good health. CDR3 nucleotide sequence: TGTGCCAGCAGCCCGCCCGTGGGCGCGTCGGAGACCCAGTACTTC. Protein sequence: CASSPPVGASETQYF.